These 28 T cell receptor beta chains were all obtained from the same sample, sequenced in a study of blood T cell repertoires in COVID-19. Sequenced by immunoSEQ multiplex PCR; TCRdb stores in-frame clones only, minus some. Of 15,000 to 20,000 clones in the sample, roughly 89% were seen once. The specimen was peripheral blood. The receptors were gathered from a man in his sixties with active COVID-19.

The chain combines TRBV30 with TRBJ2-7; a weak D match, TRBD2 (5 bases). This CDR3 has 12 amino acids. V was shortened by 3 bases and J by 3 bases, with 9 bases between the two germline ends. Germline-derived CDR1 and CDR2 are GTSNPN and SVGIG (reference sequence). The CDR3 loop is CAWREAFYEQYF. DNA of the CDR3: TGTGCCTGGAGGGAGGCGTTCTACGAGCAGTACTTC.

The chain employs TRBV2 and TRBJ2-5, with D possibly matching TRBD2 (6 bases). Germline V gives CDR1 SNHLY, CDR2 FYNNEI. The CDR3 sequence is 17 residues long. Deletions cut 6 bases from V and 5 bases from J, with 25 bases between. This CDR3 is CASSAQEGPGAKETQYF. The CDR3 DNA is TGTGCCAGCAGCGCTCAGGAGGGGCCCGGGGCTAAGGAGACCCAGTACTTC.

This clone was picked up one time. CDR3 sequence reads: CASSHPGTGGRGGNTIYF. The CDR3 DNA sequence: TGCGCCAGCAGTCACCCAGGCACCGGGGGGCGCGGTGGAAACACCATATATTTT. The J gene is TRBJ1-3, the V gene TRBV5-1; weak D call: TRBD1 (6 bases). From germline, CDR1 is SGHRS and CDR2 YFSETQ. The CDR3 extends over 18 amino acids. V lost 5 bases, J lost 3 bases, and 24 bases lay in between.

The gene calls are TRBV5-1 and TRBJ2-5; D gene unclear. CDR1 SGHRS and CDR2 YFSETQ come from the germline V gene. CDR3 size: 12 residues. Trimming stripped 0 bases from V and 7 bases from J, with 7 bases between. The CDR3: CASSLEFGTQYF. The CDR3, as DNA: TGCGCCAGCAGCTTGGAATTCGGGACCCAGTACTTC.

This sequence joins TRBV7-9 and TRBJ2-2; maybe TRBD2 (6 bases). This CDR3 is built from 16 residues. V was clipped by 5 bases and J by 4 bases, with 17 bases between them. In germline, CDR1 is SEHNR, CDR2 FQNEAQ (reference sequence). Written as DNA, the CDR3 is TGTGCCAGCAGCCCGACGGAGGGGAGGTTCACCGGGGAGCTGTTTTTT. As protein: CASSPTEGRFTGELFF.

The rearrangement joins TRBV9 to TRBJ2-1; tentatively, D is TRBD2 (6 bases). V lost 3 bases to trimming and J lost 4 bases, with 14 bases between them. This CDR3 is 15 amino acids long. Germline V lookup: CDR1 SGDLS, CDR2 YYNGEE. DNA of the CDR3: TGTGCCAGCAGCGGCCGGGACTGGAGATACAATGAGCAGTTCTTC. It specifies CASSGRDWRYNEQFF.

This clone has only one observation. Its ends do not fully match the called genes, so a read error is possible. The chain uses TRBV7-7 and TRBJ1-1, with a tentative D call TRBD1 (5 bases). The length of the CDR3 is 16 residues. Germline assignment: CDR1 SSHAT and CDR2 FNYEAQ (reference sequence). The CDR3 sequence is CASSFVYRTPNTEAFF. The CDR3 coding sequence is TGTGCTAGCAGCTTCGTGTACAGGACACCGAACACTGAAGCTTTCTTT.

This CDR3 reads CASSQEGARGNTIYF. CDR3 coding DNA: TGTGCCAGCAGCCAAGAGGGGGCGCGCGGAAACACCATATATTTT. The chain joins TRBV3-1 (or the pseudogene TRBV3-2) to TRBJ1-3, with D possibly TRBD1 on 6 matching bases. Trimming removed 0 bases at V and 4 bases at J, with 10 bases between. The germline gives CDR1 LGHDT, CDR2 YNNKEL (reference sequence). This CDR3 spans 15 amino acids.

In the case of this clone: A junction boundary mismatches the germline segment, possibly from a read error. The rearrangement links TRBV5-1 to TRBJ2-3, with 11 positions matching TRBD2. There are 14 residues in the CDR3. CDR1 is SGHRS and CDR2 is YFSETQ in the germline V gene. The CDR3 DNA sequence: TGCGCCAGCAGCAGGGGACTAGCGGCAGATACGCGGTATTTT. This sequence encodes CASSRGLAADTRYF.

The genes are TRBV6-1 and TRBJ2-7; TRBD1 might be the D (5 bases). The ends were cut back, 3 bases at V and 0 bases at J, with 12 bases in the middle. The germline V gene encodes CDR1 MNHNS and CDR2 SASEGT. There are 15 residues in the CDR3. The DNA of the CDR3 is TGTGCCAGCAGTGAGGGGCTGGGATCCTCCTACGAGCAGTACTTC. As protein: CASSEGLGSSYEQYF.

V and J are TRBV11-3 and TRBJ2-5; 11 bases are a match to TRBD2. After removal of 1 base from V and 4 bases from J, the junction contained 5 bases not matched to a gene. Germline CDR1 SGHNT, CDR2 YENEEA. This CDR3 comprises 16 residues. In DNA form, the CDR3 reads TGTGCCAGCAGCTTAGGGACTAGCGGGTCAGGAGAGACCCAGTACTTC. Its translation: CASSLGTSGSGETQYF.

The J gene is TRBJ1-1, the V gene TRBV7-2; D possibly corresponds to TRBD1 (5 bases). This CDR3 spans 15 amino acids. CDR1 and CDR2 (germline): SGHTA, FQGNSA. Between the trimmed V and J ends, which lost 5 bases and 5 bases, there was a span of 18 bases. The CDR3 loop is CASSVRPGRGTEAFF. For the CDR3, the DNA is TGTGCCAGCAGCGTGAGACCAGGGCGAGGTACTGAAGCTTTCTTT.

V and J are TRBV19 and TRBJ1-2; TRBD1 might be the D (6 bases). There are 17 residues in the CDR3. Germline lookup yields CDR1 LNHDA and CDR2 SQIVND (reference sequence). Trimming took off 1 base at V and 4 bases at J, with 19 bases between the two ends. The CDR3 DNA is TGTGCCAGTAGTATAGTTCTCGCAGGGCTGGGGGCCTATGGCTACACCTTC. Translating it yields CASSIVLAGLGAYGYTF.

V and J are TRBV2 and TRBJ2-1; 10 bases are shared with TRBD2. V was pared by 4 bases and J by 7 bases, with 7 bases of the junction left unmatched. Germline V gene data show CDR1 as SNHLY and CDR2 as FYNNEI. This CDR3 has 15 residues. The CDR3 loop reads CASSALAGVANEQFF. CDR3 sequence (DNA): TGTGCCAGCAGTGCCCTAGCGGGAGTCGCAAATGAGCAGTTCTTC.

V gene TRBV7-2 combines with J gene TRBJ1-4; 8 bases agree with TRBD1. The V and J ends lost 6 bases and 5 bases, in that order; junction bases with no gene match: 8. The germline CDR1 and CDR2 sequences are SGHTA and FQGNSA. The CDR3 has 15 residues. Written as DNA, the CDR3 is TGTGCCAGCAGAAATCCAGGGGGCGAGAATGAAAAACTGTTTTTT. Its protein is CASRNPGGENEKLFF.

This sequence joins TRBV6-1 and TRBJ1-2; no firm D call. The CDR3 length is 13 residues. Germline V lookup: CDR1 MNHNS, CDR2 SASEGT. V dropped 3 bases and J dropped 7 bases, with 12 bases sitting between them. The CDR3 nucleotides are TGTGCCAGCAGTGAGAAACAGACCCTTGGCTACACCTTC. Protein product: CASSEKQTLGYTF.

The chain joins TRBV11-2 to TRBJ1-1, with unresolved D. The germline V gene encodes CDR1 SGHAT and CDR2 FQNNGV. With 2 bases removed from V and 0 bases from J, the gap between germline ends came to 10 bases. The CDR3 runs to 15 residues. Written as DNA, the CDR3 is TGTGCCAGCAGCTTACTAGGCAGCATGAACACTGAAGCTTTCTTT. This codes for CASSLLGSMNTEAFF.

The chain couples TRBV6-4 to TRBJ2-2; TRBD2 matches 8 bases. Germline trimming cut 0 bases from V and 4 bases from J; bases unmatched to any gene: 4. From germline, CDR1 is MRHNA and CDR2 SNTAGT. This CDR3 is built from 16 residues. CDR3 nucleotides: TGTGCCAGCAGTGACTCGGGACTAGTCTCCACCGGGGAGCTGTTTTTT. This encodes CASSDSGLVSTGELFF.

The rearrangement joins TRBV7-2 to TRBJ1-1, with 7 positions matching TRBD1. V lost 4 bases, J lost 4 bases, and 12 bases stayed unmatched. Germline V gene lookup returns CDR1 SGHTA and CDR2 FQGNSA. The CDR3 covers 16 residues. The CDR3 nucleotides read TGTGCCAGCAGCTCCCGGCGACAGGGCTGGGGCACTGAAGCTTTCTTT. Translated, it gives CASSSRRQGWGTEAFF.

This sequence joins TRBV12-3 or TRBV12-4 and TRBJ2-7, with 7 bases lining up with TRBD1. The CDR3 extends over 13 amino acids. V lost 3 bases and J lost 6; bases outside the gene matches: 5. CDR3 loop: CASSLRGPGEQYF. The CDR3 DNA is TGTGCCAGCAGTTTGAGGGGGCCGGGCGAGCAGTACTTC.

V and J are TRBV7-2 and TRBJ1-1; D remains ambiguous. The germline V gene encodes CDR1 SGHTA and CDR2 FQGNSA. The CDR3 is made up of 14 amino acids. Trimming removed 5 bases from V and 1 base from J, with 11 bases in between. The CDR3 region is CASSPVRGNTEAFF. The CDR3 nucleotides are TGTGCCAGCAGCCCGGTCCGGGGGAACACTGAAGCTTTCTTT.

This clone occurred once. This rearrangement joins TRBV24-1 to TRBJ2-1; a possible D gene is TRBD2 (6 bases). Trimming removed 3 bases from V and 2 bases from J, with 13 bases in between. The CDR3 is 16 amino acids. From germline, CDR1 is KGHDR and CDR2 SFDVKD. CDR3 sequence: CATSDGTRPAYNEQFF. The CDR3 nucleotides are TGTGCCACCAGTGATGGGACTCGTCCGGCCTACAATGAGCAGTTCTTC.

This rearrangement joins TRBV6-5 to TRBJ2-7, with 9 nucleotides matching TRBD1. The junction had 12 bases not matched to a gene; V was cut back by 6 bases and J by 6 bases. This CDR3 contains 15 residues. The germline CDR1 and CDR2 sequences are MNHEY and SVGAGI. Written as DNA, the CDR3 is TGTGCCAGCAGCCGAGCGGGACAGGGTACCGGCGAGCAGTACTTC. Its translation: CASSRAGQGTGEQYF.

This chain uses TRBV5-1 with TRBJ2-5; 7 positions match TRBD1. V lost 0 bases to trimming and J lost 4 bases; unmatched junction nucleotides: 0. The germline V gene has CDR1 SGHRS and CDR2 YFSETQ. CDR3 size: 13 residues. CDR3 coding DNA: TGCGCCAGCAGCTTGGAGGGGGCAGAGACCCAGTACTTC. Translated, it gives CASSLEGAETQYF.

This CDR3 reads CASSQRGLSERSSYEQYF. In DNA form, the CDR3 reads TGCGCCAGCAGCCAAAGGGGGTTATCGGAGCGATCATCCTACGAGCAGTACTTC. The rearrangement links TRBV4-1 to TRBJ2-7, with D possibly TRBD1 on 6 matching bases. Germline assignment: CDR1 MGHRA and CDR2 YSYEKL. The CDR3 runs 18 residues. V lost 2 bases and J lost 1, with 21 bases in between.

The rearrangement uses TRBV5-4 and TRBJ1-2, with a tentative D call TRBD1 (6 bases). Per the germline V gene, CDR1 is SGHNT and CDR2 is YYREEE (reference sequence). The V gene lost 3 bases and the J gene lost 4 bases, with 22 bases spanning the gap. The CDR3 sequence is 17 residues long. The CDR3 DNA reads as TGTGCCAGCAGCTCAACCCTCTACTCGAGGACAGCCTATGGCTACACCTTC. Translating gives CASSSTLYSRTAYGYTF.

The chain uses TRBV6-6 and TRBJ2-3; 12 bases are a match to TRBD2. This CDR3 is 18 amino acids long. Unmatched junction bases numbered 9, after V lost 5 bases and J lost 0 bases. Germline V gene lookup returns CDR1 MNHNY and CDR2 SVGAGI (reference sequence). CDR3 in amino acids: CASSQLAGGPPSTDTQYF. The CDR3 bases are TGTGCCAGCAGTCAACTAGCGGGAGGACCTCCGAGCACAGATACGCAGTATTTT.

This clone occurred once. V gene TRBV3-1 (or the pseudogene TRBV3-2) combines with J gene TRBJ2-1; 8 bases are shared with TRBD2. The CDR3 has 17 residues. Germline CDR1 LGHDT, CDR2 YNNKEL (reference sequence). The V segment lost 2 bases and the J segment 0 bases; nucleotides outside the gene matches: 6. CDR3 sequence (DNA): TGTGCCAGCAGCCAAAGTGTAGCGGGACCCTCCTACAATGAGCAGTTCTTC. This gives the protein CASSQSVAGPSYNEQFF.